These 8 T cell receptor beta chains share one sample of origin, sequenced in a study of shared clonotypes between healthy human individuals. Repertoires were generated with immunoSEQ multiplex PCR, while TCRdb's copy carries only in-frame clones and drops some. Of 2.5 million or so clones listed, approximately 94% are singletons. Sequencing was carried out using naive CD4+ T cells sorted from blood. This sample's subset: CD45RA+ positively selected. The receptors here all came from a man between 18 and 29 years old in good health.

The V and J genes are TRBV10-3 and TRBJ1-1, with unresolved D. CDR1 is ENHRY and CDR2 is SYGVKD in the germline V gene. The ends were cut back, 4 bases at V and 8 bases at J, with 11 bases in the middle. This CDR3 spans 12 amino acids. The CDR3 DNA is TGTGCCATCAGTGGGGGTCTCGGGGAAGCTTTCTTT. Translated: CAISGGLGEAFF.

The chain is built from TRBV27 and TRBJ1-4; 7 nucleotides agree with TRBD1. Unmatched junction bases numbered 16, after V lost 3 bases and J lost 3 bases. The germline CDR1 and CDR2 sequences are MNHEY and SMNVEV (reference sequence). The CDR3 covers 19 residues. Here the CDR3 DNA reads TGTGCCAGCAGTTTTATATTCCCTGGAGGGGGCACAGCTAATGAAAAACTGTTTTTT. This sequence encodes CASSFIFPGGGTANEKLFF.

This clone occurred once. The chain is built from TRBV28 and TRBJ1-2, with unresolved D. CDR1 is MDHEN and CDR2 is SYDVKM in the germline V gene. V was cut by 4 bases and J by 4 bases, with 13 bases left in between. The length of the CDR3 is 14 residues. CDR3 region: CASSYKVTLYGYTF. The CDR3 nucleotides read TGTGCCAGCAGTTATAAGGTGACCCTCTATGGCTACACCTTC.

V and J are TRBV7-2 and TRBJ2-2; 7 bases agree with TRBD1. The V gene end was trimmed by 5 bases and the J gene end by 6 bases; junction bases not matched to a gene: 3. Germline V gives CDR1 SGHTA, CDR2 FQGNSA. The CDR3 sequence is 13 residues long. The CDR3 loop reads CASSPRGSGELFF. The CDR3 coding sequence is TGTGCCAGCAGCCCCAGGGGGTCCGGGGAGCTGTTTTTT. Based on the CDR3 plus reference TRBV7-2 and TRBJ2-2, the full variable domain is GAGVSQSPSNKVTEKGKDVELRCDPISGHTALYWYRQSLGQGLEFLIYFQGNSAPDKSGLPSDRFSAERTGGSVSTLTIQRTQQEDSAVYLCASSPRGSGELFFGEGSRLTVL.

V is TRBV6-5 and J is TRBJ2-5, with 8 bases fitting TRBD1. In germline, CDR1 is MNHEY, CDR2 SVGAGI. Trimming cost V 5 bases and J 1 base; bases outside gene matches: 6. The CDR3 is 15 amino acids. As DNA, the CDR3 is TGTGCCAGCAGTCCCCGCAGGGGGCTCCAAGAGACCCAGTACTTC. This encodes CASSPRRGLQETQYF.

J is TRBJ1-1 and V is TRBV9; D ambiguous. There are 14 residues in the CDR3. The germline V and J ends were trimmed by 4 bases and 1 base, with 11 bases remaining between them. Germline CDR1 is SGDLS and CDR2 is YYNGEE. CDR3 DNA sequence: TGTGCCAGCAGCCCTATGGTCCCGAACACTGAAGCTTTCTTT. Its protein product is CASSPMVPNTEAFF.

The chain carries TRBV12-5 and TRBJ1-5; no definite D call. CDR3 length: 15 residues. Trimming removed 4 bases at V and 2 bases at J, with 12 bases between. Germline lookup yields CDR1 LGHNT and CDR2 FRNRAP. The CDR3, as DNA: TGTGCTAGTGGTTATGGAGACGGGGGCAATCAGCCCCAGCATTTT. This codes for CASGYGDGGNQPQHF.

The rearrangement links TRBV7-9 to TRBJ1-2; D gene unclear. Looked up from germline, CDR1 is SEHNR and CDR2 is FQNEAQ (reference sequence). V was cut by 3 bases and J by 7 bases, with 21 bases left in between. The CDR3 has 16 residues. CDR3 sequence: CASSFGAGGAWGGYTF. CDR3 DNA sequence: TGTGCCAGCAGCTTTGGAGCCGGAGGAGCTTGGGGTGGCTACACCTTC.